These 31 T cell receptor beta chains came from one sample sequenced in a study of blood T cell repertoires in COVID-19. The repertoire was sequenced with immunoSEQ multiplex PCR; TCRdb's copy has only in-frame clones and lacks some. The data show under 250,000 clones, roughly 84% seen once. Sequencing was done on a sample of peripheral blood. The origin of the receptors is a woman in her thirties who had recovered from COVID-19.

The chain links TRBV28 to TRBJ1-6, with unresolved D. CDR1 and CDR2 (germline): MDHEN, SYDVKM. The CDR3 is 15 amino acids. Trimming cost V 3 bases and J 0 bases, with 6 bases left between them. The CDR3 sequence is CASSLSSSYNSPLHF. CDR3 bases: TGTGCCAGCAGTTTGTCGAGCTCCTATAATTCACCCCTCCACTTT.

The rearrangement links TRBV6-5 to TRBJ2-7; D might be TRBD2 (6 bases). Germline-derived CDR1 and CDR2 are MNHEY and SVGAGI. Trimming left V 10 bases short and J 2 bases short, with 18 bases between. CDR3 size: 14 residues. In nucleotides, the CDR3 is TGTGCCACCCGTGCACGGGAGACTACCTACGAGCAGTACTTC. Its protein is CATRARETTYEQYF.

The chain carries TRBV6-1 and TRBJ1-6; the D gene is possibly TRBD1 (6 bases). The V end lost 4 bases, the J end lost 0 bases, and 13 bases lay between the germline ends. The CDR3 is 17 amino acids. The germline CDR1 and CDR2 sequences are MNHNS and SASEGT. Written as DNA, the CDR3 is TGTGCCAGCAGTGTCCGGGACAAGAGCTCCTATAATTCACCCCTCCACTTT. Translated, it gives CASSVRDKSSYNSPLHF.

The chain links TRBV24-1 to TRBJ1-1; D ambiguous. Trimming took 0 bases from V and 5 from J, leaving 9 bases between them. The CDR3 totals 14 residues. Germline CDR1 is KGHDR and CDR2 is SFDVKD. The CDR3 DNA reads as TGTGCCACCAGTGATTTGAAGGGAGGGACTGAAGCTTTCTTT. Amino acids: CATSDLKGGTEAFF.

The CDR3 DNA sequence: TGTGCCAGCAGTTTATATGGCGGATACACTGAAGCTTTCTTT. Amino acid sequence: CASSLYGGYTEAFF. V and J are TRBV28 and TRBJ1-1; no reliable D call. CDR3 size: 14 residues. V gave up 1 base and J gave up 3 bases, with 9 bases separating them. Germline V gene sequence: CDR1 MDHEN, CDR2 SYDVKM.

The J gene is TRBJ2-7, the V gene TRBV25-1; 8 nucleotides align to TRBD2. This CDR3 is built from 14 residues. V gave up 7 bases and J gave up 6 bases; unmatched junction bases: 11. CDR1 is MGHDK, CDR2 SYGVNS, per germline. CDR3 sequence reads: CASIPAGGLGEQYF. The CDR3 DNA sequence: TGTGCCAGCATCCCCGCGGGGGGCTTAGGCGAGCAGTACTTC.

This clone has only a few counts. This rearrangement joins TRBV28 to TRBJ1-5; maybe TRBD1 (5 bases). The V gene's germline CDR1 is MDHEN and CDR2 SYDVKM. The CDR3 runs 18 residues. Trimming pared 2 bases from V and 3 bases from J, leaving 20 bases between. The CDR3, as DNA: TGTGCCAGCAGTTTAAATTCGATGGGGCAGCGAATCAATCAGCCCCAGCATTTT. Amino acids: CASSLNSMGQRINQPQHF. Full variable domain (rest looked up from reference TRBV28 and TRBJ1-5): DVKVTQSSRYLVKRTGEKVFLECVQDMDHENMFWYRQDPGLGLRLIYFSYDVKMKEKGDIPEGYSVSREKKERFSLILESASTNQTSMYLCASSLNSMGQRINQPQHFGDGTRLSIL.

The chain recombines TRBV19 with TRBJ2-1; TRBD2 matches at 12 bases. Germline assignment: CDR1 LNHDA and CDR2 SQIVND (reference sequence). V was pared by 5 bases and J by 7 bases, with 6 bases of the junction left unmatched. There are 15 residues in the CDR3. Here the CDR3 DNA reads TGTGCCAGTAGTTCACTAGCGGGAGGCCGAAATGAGCAGTTCTTC. The encoded protein is CASSSLAGGRNEQFF.

This clone was recorded only once. V gene TRBV28 combines with J gene TRBJ2-5; 8 nucleotides match TRBD1. CDR1 is MDHEN, CDR2 SYDVKM, per germline. The CDR3 sequence is 13 residues long. V lost 10 bases to trimming and J lost 4 bases; unmatched junction nucleotides: 8. The CDR3 coding sequence is TGTGCCACCGAGACAGGGGTGGGAGAGACCCAGTACTTC. It yields the protein CATETGVGETQYF.

The chain employs TRBV30 and TRBJ1-4; 8 nucleotides match TRBD1. There are 14 residues in the CDR3. V dropped 5 bases and J dropped 4; count of bases not matched to a gene: 6. Germline-derived CDR1 and CDR2 are GTSNPN and SVGIG (reference sequence). CDR3 nucleotide sequence: TGTGCCTGGGGACAGGGAGGTTATAATGAAAAACTGTTTTTT. It codes for CAWGQGGYNEKLFF.

The gene calls are TRBV9 and TRBJ2-7; weak D call: TRBD2 (5 bases). CDR3 length: 13 amino acids. Trimming left V 1 base short and J 4 bases short, with 9 bases between. Germline-derived CDR1 and CDR2 are SGDLS and YYNGEE. CDR3 amino acids: CASSVRSGYEQYF. The DNA of the CDR3 is TGTGCCAGCAGCGTACGAAGCGGTTACGAGCAGTACTTC.

This chain uses TRBV6-5 with TRBJ2-7; weak D call: TRBD1 (6 bases). This CDR3 spans 13 amino acids. V dropped 3 bases and J dropped 3 bases, with 9 bases sitting between them. Germline CDR1 is MNHEY and CDR2 is SVGAGI. CDR3 DNA: TGTGCCAGCAGTTATCCAGGGGACTACGAGCAGTACTTC. Its protein is CASSYPGDYEQYF.

This sequence joins TRBV14 and TRBJ1-1; possibly TRBD1 for D (5 bases). Looked up from germline, CDR1 is SGHDN and CDR2 is FVKESK. CDR3 length: 18 amino acids. The V end lost 0 bases, the J end lost 1 base, and 18 bases lay between the germline ends. The CDR3 reads CASSQDTIKDISNTEAFF. The CDR3 DNA reads TGTGCCAGCAGCCAAGATACGATCAAGGACATATCGAACACTGAAGCTTTCTTT.

A single count supports this clone. For the CDR3, the DNA is TGCGCCAGCAGACTTCTAGCGGGTCGTTACGAGCAGTACTTC. Its protein is CASRLLAGRYEQYF. The V gene is TRBV5-1, the J gene TRBJ2-7, with TRBD2 identical over 8 bases. J was trimmed by 4 bases and V by 5 bases; bases with no gene match: 8. The CDR3 has 14 amino acids. Germline values: CDR1 SGHRS, CDR2 YFSETQ.

This rearrangement joins TRBV29-1 to TRBJ1-4; TRBD1 matches at 8 bases. The CDR3 has 14 amino acids. J gave up 7 bases and V 0 bases, and 4 bases lay outside the gene matches. Germline CDR1 and CDR2: SQVTM and ANQGSEA. This chain's CDR3 is CSVEDHGQGEKLFF. The CDR3 nucleotides read TGCAGCGTTGAAGACCATGGACAGGGTGAAAAACTGTTTTTT.

The chain links TRBV7-6 to TRBJ2-6; TRBD1 aligns across 10 bases. V dropped 5 bases and J dropped 3; count of bases not matched to a gene: 13. This CDR3 has 19 residues. CDR1 and CDR2 (germline): SGHVS, FNYEAQ. CDR3 in amino acids: CASSPRSTGGSGGANVLTF. In nucleotides, the CDR3 is TGTGCCAGCAGCCCAAGGTCGACAGGGGGCTCGGGTGGGGCCAACGTCCTGACTTTC.

The rearrangement uses TRBV7-9 and TRBJ2-1; D is ambiguous. The CDR3 runs 12 residues. V was trimmed by 3 bases and J by 3 bases, leaving 3 bases between them. Looked up from germline, CDR1 is SEHNR and CDR2 is FQNEAQ (reference sequence). The CDR3 sequence: CASSFNYNEQFF. The CDR3 bases are TGTGCCAGCAGCTTCAACTACAATGAGCAGTTCTTC.

The chain recombines TRBV27 with TRBJ1-4, with a weak D call TRBD1 (5 bases). The V end was cut by 0 bases, the J end by 8 bases, with 13 bases between. Germline assignment: CDR1 MNHEY and CDR2 SMNVEV (reference sequence). The CDR3 has 15 amino acids. The CDR3 region has the DNA TGTGCCAGCAGTTTATCGCGCAGGGTGGGGGAAAAACTGTTTTTT. Amino acid sequence: CASSLSRRVGEKLFF.

CDR3 coding DNA: TGTGCCAGTCATAGTTGGGGAGGGAACGAGCAGTACTTC. Translated, it gives CASHSWGGNEQYF. This chain links TRBV13 with TRBJ2-7, with 7 bases identical to TRBD2. There are 13 residues in the CDR3. Germline CDR1 PRHDT, CDR2 FYEKMQ (reference sequence). The V segment lost 9 bases and the J segment 5 bases; nucleotides outside the gene matches: 10.

CDR3 DNA sequence: TGCGCCAGCAGCTTGGTGGTGACTAAAGAGACCCAGTACTTC. Its translation is CASSLVVTKETQYF. This rearrangement joins TRBV5-1 to TRBJ2-5; TRBD2 is a possible D gene (5 bases). CDR3 length: 14 residues. Germline CDR1 and CDR2: SGHRS and YFSETQ. V was clipped by 0 bases and J by 3 bases, with 9 bases between them.

The chain joins TRBV6-5 to TRBJ1-4; D perhaps matches TRBD1 (5 bases). The CDR3 is 14 amino acids. Trimming removed 7 bases from V and 7 bases from J, with 16 bases in between. Germline V gene lookup returns CDR1 MNHEY and CDR2 SVGAGI. CDR3 loop: CASTPRVVSEKLFF. Here the CDR3 DNA reads TGTGCCAGCACCCCCAGGGTGGTTAGTGAAAAACTGTTTTTT.

The chain is built from TRBV7-3 and TRBJ2-1; D is perhaps TRBD1 (6 bases). Germline CDR1 SGHTA, CDR2 FQGTGA. There are 17 residues in the CDR3. The V end was cut by 5 bases, the J end by 9 bases, with 26 bases between. CDR3 in amino acids: CASSPLTGLVGSGEQFF. The CDR3 DNA is TGTGCCAGCAGCCCCCTTACAGGGCTCGTTGGTTCGGGTGAGCAGTTCTTC.

The V gene is TRBV19, the J gene TRBJ2-4, with D perhaps matching TRBD1 (6 bases). V was cut by 5 bases and J by 9 bases, with 14 bases left in between. CDR3 length equals 13 residues. The germline CDR1 and CDR2 sequences are LNHDA and SQIVND (reference sequence). CDR3: CASSHRDVVIQYF. The CDR3 DNA sequence: TGTGCCAGTAGTCACAGGGACGTGGTCATTCAGTACTTC.

The rearrangement links TRBV4-1 to TRBJ2-7, with 13 bases lining up with TRBD2. The CDR3 runs 16 residues. CDR1 is MGHRA, CDR2 YSYEKL, per germline. Trimming at V came to 0 bases and at J to 3 bases, leaving 2 bases not matched to a gene. The CDR3 sequence is CASSQELAGGLYEQYF. The CDR3 DNA follows: TGCGCCAGCAGCCAAGAACTAGCGGGAGGGCTCTACGAGCAGTACTTC.

This clone has only a few counts. The chain employs TRBV18 and TRBJ2-2; D may be TRBD2 (5 bases). Trimming removed 4 bases from V and 6 bases from J, with 12 bases in between. CDR1 is KGHSH, CDR2 LQKENI, per germline. This CDR3 has 14 amino acids. The CDR3 sequence is CASSQIEEAGELFF. In nucleotides, the CDR3 is TGTGCCAGCTCACAGATTGAGGAGGCCGGGGAGCTGTTTTTT.

The chain links TRBV28 to TRBJ2-3; D not resolved. This CDR3 contains 13 residues. Germline V gene sequence: CDR1 MDHEN, CDR2 SYDVKM. Trimming cost V 3 bases and J 5 bases, with 9 bases left between them. This chain's CDR3 is CASSLRPLDTQYF. The DNA for the CDR3 is TGTGCCAGCAGTTTGAGGCCCCTAGATACGCAGTATTTT.

The V gene is TRBV7-3, the J gene TRBJ2-2, with TRBD2 matching 7 bases. The J segment lost 7 bases and the V segment lost 0 bases, leaving 8 bases of the junction unmatched. Germline V gene sequence: CDR1 SGHTA, CDR2 FQGTGA. The CDR3 has 16 residues. CDR3 protein: CASSLTSVGGGGELFF. CDR3 DNA sequence: TGTGCCAGCAGCTTAACTAGCGTCGGCGGGGGCGGGGAGCTGTTTTTT.

The genes are TRBV6-5 and TRBJ1-4; D not resolved. Trimming took off 9 bases at V and 2 bases at J, with 13 bases between the two ends. The germline V gene has CDR1 MNHEY and CDR2 SVGAGI. The CDR3 sequence is 14 residues long. Written as DNA, the CDR3 is TGTGCCAGTCACACCGGGTCTACTAATGAAAAACTGTTTTTT. Translating gives CASHTGSTNEKLFF.

V is TRBV29-1 and J is TRBJ2-2; 10 bases agree with TRBD2. The V and J ends lost 6 bases and 7 bases, in that order; junction bases with no gene match: 5. This CDR3 contains 13 residues. The germline CDR1 and CDR2 sequences are SQVTM and ANQGSEA. Written as DNA, the CDR3 is TGCAGCGTAGCTAGCGGGAGTTTCGGGGAGCTGTTTTTT. This encodes CSVASGSFGELFF.

The CDR3 coding sequence is TGTGCCAGCAGCTTACTAGCATCGGTACCCTACGAGCAGTACTTC. Translated: CASSLLASVPYEQYF. The rearrangement joins TRBV7-2 to TRBJ2-7; D perhaps matches TRBD2 (5 bases). Trimming left V 2 bases short and J 2 bases short, with 13 bases between. The germline gives CDR1 SGHTA, CDR2 FQGNSA. The CDR3 loop spans 15 amino acids.

Only a few counts were recorded for this clone. The V call is TRBV25-1, the J call TRBJ2-1, with D perhaps matching TRBD2 (5 bases). This CDR3 region has 16 residues. V dropped 5 bases and J dropped 4 bases, with 18 bases sitting between them. Germline loops: CDR1 MGHDK, CDR2 SYGVNS. The CDR3 bases are TGTGCCAGCAGTCCCGACGGGGAACTTCCGTACAATGAGCAGTTCTTC. It yields the protein CASSPDGELPYNEQFF.